A single sample is the source of the 10 T cell receptor beta chains below, sequenced in a study of shared clonotypes between healthy human individuals. Repertoires were generated with immunoSEQ multiplex PCR, while TCRdb's copy carries only in-frame clones and drops some. The sample records around 1.9 million clones, about 92% being singletons. Naive CD8 isolation took CD45RO-negative cells positively selected for CCR7 and excluded terminally differentiated effector memory CD45RA+ cells. Specimen: naive CD8+ T cells from PBMCs. The receptors shown here come from a man aged 18 to 29 in good health. Some clones in this sample may be carry-over from other donors' samples.

The rearrangement links TRBV27 to TRBJ2-7; tentative D call: TRBD2 (5 bases). V gave up 5 bases and J gave up 3 bases, with 17 bases separating them. CDR1 and CDR2 from the germline V gene are MNHEY and SMNVEV (reference sequence). There are 15 residues in the CDR3. CDR3 nucleotide sequence: TGTGCCAGCAGTGAGGACGGGCCGGGGATCTACGAGCAGTACTTC. Protein: CASSEDGPGIYEQYF.

The chain combines TRBV28 with TRBJ2-5; 10 bases are shared with TRBD2. CDR1 MDHEN and CDR2 SYDVKM come from the germline V gene. CDR3 length: 17 residues. V shed 3 bases, J shed 4 bases, and the junction held 11 bases outside the gene matches. CDR3 amino acids: CASSFLTLAGVSETQYF. The CDR3 DNA sequence: TGTGCCAGCAGTTTTTTGACCCTAGCGGGAGTATCAGAGACCCAGTACTTC.

J is TRBJ1-5 and V is TRBV7-9; 7 bases align to TRBD1. From germline, CDR1 is SEHNR and CDR2 FQNEAQ (reference sequence). This CDR3 is built from 14 residues. J gave up 8 bases and V 7 bases, and 11 bases lay outside the gene matches. Written as DNA, the CDR3 is TGTGCCAGCACGATAGGGGACAGCCTAGAGCCCCAGCATTTT. Translating gives CASTIGDSLEPQHF.

This chain links TRBV25-1 with TRBJ2-7; 7 bases fit TRBD2. The germline V gene has CDR1 MGHDK and CDR2 SYGVNS. There are 17 residues in the CDR3. V lost 3 bases to trimming and J lost 4 bases; unmatched junction nucleotides: 15. CDR3 sequence: CASSDPRSAGDPYEQYF. The CDR3 DNA reads as TGTGCCAGCAGTGATCCGAGGTCGGCGGGAGATCCTTACGAGCAGTACTTC.

The V and J genes are TRBV28 and TRBJ2-2; D is unresolved. CDR1 and CDR2 (germline): MDHEN, SYDVKM. The CDR3 sequence is 15 residues long. Deletions cut 5 bases from V and 2 bases from J, with 12 bases between. As DNA, the CDR3 is TGTGCCAGCAGTCTCGGTTACAGAAACACCGGGGAGCTGTTTTTT. Encoded protein: CASSLGYRNTGELFF.

The chain is built from TRBV6-1 and TRBJ2-5, with D perhaps matching TRBD2 (7 bases). The germline V gene has CDR1 MNHNS and CDR2 SASEGT. The CDR3 loop spans 15 amino acids. V was shortened by 2 bases and J by 4 bases, with 14 bases between the two germline ends. The DNA for the CDR3 is TGTGCCAGCAGTGAATGGGGGGGCCAGCGAGAGACCCAGTACTTC. It translates to CASSEWGGQRETQYF.

J is TRBJ1-3 and V is TRBV2, with a tentative D call TRBD1 (6 bases). The CDR3 covers 17 residues. The V end was cut by 6 bases, the J end by 5 bases, with 23 bases between. CDR1 and CDR2 (germline): SNHLY, FYNNEI. CDR3 amino acids: CASSRPTDTGRRNTIYF. The CDR3 DNA reads TGTGCCAGCAGCCGGCCCACCGATACAGGGCGCAGAAACACCATATATTTT.

The V call is TRBV15, the J call TRBJ2-2, with 7 bases identical to TRBD1. CDR3 length equals 17 residues. V lost 3 bases and J lost 2; bases outside the gene matches: 9. CDR1 LNHNV and CDR2 YYDKDF come from the germline V gene (reference sequence). The CDR3 sequence: CATSRDWTGANTGELFF. CDR3 coding DNA: TGTGCCACCAGCAGGGATTGGACAGGCGCCAACACCGGGGAGCTGTTTTTT.

This chain uses TRBV19 with TRBJ1-3, with D uncertain. The CDR3 extends over 14 amino acids. Trimming took off 8 bases at V and 1 base at J, with 12 bases between the two ends. Germline V gene data show CDR1 as LNHDA and CDR2 as SQIVND (reference sequence). In nucleotides, the CDR3 is TGTGCCAGTTCTATCATGTCGTCTGGAAACACCATATATTTT. Residues: CASSIMSSGNTIYF.

This chain links TRBV28 with TRBJ2-5, with 8 bases that match TRBD2. After removal of 6 bases from V and 2 bases from J, the junction contained 8 bases not matched to a gene. Per the germline V gene, CDR1 is MDHEN and CDR2 is SYDVKM. The CDR3 has 15 residues. The CDR3 DNA sequence: TGTGCCAGCAGCTTCCTTAGCGGGGAGCAAGAGACCCAGTACTTC. It specifies CASSFLSGEQETQYF.